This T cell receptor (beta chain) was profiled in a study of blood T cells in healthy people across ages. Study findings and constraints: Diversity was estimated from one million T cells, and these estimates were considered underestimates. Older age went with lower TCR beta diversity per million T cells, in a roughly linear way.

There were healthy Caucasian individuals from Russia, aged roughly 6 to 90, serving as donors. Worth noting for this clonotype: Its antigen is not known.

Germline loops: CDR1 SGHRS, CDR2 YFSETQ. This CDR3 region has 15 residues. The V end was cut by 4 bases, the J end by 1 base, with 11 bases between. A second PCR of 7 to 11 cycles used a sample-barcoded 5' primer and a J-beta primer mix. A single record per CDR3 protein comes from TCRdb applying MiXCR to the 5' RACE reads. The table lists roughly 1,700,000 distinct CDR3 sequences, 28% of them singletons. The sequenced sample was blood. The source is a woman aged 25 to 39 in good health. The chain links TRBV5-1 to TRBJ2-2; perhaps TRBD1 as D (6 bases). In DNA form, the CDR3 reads TGCGCCAGCAGCGCCGACAGGATGAACACCGGGGAGCTGTTTTTT. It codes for CASSADRMNTGELFF.